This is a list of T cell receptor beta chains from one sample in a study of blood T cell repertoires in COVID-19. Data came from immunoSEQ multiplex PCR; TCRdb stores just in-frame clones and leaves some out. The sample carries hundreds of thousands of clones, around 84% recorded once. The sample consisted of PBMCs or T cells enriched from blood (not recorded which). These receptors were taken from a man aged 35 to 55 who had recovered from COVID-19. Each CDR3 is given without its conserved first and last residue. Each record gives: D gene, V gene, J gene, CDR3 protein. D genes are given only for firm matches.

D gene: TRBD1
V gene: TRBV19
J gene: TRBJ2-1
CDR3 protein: ASSISRDRGWF

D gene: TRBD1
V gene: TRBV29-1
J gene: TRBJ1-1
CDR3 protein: SAAGQGVTEAF

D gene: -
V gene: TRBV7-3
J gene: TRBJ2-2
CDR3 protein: ASSRLPYTGELF

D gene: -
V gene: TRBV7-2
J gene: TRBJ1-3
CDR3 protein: ASSPGASGNTIY

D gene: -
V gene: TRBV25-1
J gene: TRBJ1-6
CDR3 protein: ASSPPSYNSPLH

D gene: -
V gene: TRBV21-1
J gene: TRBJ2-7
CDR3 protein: ASSKAGAYEQY

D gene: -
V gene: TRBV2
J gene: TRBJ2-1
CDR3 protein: ASSVLTYNEQF

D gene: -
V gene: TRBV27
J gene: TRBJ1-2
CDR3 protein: ASNPVGSNYGYT

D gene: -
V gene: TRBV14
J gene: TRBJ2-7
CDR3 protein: ASSHTQESEQY

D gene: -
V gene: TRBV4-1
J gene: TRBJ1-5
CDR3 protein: ASSQGGGWNNQPQH

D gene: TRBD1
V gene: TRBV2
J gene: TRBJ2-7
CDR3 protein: ASRGQGAYEQY

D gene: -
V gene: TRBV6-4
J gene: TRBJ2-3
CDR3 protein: ASSESGSPDTQY

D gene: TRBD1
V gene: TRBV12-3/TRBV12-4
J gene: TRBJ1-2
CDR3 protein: ASNLGGRYGYT

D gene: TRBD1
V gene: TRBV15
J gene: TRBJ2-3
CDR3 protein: ATVPGQGVYTQY

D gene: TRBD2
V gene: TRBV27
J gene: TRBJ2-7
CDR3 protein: ASSKRTSGFYEQY

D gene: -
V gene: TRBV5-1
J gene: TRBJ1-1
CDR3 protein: ASSLGGTAAGDTEAF

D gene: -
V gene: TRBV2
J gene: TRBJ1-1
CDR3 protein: ASSVKGSAEAF

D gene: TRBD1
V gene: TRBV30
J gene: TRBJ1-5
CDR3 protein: AWSATGDQPQH

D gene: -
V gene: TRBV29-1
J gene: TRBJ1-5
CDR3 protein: SVGGNSNQPQH

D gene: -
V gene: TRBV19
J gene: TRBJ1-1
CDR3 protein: ASSMALNTEAF

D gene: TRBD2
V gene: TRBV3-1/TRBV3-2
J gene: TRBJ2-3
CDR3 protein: ASTAGGPSGLAGVRSTDTQY

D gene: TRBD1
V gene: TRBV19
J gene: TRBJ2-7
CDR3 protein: ASQQGPSSYEQY

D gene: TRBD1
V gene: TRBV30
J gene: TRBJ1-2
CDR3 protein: AWNTGTVYGYT

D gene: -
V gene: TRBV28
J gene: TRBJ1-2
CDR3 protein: ASSLSPGPRVYGYT

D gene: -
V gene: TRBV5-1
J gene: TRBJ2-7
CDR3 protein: ASSLKEAGSYEQY

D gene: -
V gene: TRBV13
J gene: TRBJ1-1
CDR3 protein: ASSFSGLGTEAF

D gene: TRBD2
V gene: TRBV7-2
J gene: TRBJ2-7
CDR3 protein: ASSLSHGTSAYEQY

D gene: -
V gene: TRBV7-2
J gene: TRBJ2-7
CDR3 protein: ASSSYQASYEQY

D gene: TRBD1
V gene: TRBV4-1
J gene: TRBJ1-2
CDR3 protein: ASSQGRQGPERGYT